The 24 T cell receptor beta chains below come from one sample, sequenced in a study of blood T cell repertoires in COVID-19. TCRdb keeps only in-frame clones here, not all; method: immunoSEQ multiplex PCR. This table has about 400,000 clones, under 90% appearing once. Sequencing was done on a sample of PBMCs or T cells enriched from blood (not recorded which). These receptors all come from a woman in her thirties who had recovered from COVID-19.

This clone was observed a few times. Here the CDR3 omits its conserved ending phenylalanine or tryptophan, so a read error is the likely source. The DNA is omitted, as the CDR3 cannot be located on it reliably, and the CDR3 follows TCRdb's listing. V and J are TRBV12-3 or TRBV12-4 and TRBJ2-4; TRBD1 reflects the table's D call only, with no check against the DNA. Termini included, the CDR3 measures 12 amino acids. This CDR3 reads CASSQPGTAPDY.

The rearrangement links TRBV7-3 to TRBJ2-5, with D perhaps matching TRBD1 (6 bases). With 5 bases removed from V and 2 bases from J, the gap between germline ends came to 9 bases. This CDR3 is 13 amino acids long. Germline values: CDR1 SGHTA, CDR2 FQGTGA. CDR3 nucleotides: TGTGCCAGCAGCCCAGACAGGCAAGAGACCCAGTACTTC. Protein sequence: CASSPDRQETQYF.

V and J are TRBV10-3 and TRBJ2-2, with TRBD2 identical over 10 bases. The germline V gene has CDR1 ENHRY and CDR2 SYGVKD. The trim removed 2 bases at V and 6 bases at J, leaving 15 bases unmatched. This CDR3 has 19 residues. The CDR3 spells CAISEPRHLAGDRAGELFF. In DNA form, the CDR3 reads TGTGCCATCAGTGAGCCGAGGCATCTAGCGGGAGACAGAGCCGGGGAGCTGTTTTTT.

The chain carries TRBV10-3 and TRBJ2-7, with TRBD2 matching over 9 bases. Trimming took 2 bases from V and 2 from J; bases not matched to a gene: 7. CDR3 length: 16 amino acids. Germline V gene data show CDR1 as ENHRY and CDR2 as SYGVKD. Written as DNA, the CDR3 is TGTGCCATCAGTGAGGATACCGGGACTAGCACCTACGAGCAGTACTTC. As protein: CAISEDTGTSTYEQYF.

The chain uses TRBV7-2 and TRBJ1-1; 8 nucleotides align to TRBD1. CDR1 is SGHTA and CDR2 is FQGNSA in the germline V gene. Trimming took 4 bases from V and 6 from J; bases not matched to a gene: 7. This CDR3 is built from 14 residues. The CDR3 region has the DNA TGTGCCAGCAGCTCCAGGGGGCTAATACCTGAAGCTTTCTTT. It is translated as CASSSRGLIPEAFF.

The rearrangement joins TRBV5-1 to TRBJ2-2; D not resolved. Per the germline V gene, CDR1 is SGHRS and CDR2 is YFSETQ. Trimming pared 4 bases from V and 1 base from J, leaving 8 bases between. The CDR3 sequence is 14 residues long. The DNA for the CDR3 is TGCGCCAGCAGCCGGGTGGGGAACACCGGGGAGCTGTTTTTT. Translation: CASSRVGNTGELFF.

The CDR3 reads CAWSGGGSSYNEQFF. The CDR3 coding sequence is TGTGCCTGGAGTGGGGGTGGGAGCTCCTACAATGAGCAGTTCTTC. The chain combines TRBV30 with TRBJ2-1, with D perhaps matching TRBD2 (5 bases). Looked up from germline, CDR1 is GTSNPN and CDR2 is SVGIG (reference sequence). The V gene lost 1 base and the J gene lost 0 bases, with 10 bases spanning the gap. CDR3 length: 15 amino acids.

V gene TRBV6-5 combines with J gene TRBJ1-2; D is unresolved. V dropped 5 bases and J dropped 5 bases, with 12 bases sitting between them. Germline CDR1 MNHEY, CDR2 SVGAGI. The CDR3 has 13 residues. In DNA, the CDR3 is TGTGCCAGCAGTAGCTCAAGCTTTTATGGCTACACCTTC. Residues: CASSSSSFYGYTF.

This sequence joins TRBV12-5 and TRBJ1-5; TRBD1 matches 7 bases. CDR1 and CDR2 (germline): LGHNT, FRNRAP. Trimming took 6 bases from V and 0 from J; bases not matched to a gene: 14. The CDR3 has 18 residues. For the CDR3, the DNA is TGTGCTAGTGGCCACCTAAAGCCGGGGACAGATAGCAATCAGCCCCAGCATTTT. Protein sequence: CASGHLKPGTDSNQPQHF.

This chain connects TRBV12-3 or TRBV12-4 to TRBJ1-1; D is possibly TRBD1 (5 bases). V was shortened by 5 bases and J by 6 bases, with 13 bases between the two germline ends. This CDR3 contains 13 residues. The DNA of the CDR3 is TGTGCCAGCAGTCCCGCTGGGGCCCCTGAAGCTTTCTTT. This encodes CASSPAGAPEAFF.

The J gene is TRBJ1-2, the V gene TRBV29-1, with D perhaps TRBD1 (5 bases). V was pared by 2 bases and J by 5 bases, with 15 bases between. The V gene's germline CDR1 is SQVTM and CDR2 ANQGSEA. This CDR3 is 14 amino acids long. DNA of the CDR3: TGCAGCGTTGAAACGACTGACAGAACTTATGGCTACACCTTC. Its translation: CSVETTDRTYGYTF.

V gene TRBV19 combines with J gene TRBJ1-6, with 8 bases matching TRBD1. V shed 8 bases, J shed 8 bases, and the junction held 14 bases outside the gene matches. CDR3 length: 16 residues. In germline, CDR1 is LNHDA, CDR2 SQIVND (reference sequence). CDR3 residues: CASRLPSGGAYSPLHF. CDR3 in DNA: TGTGCCAGTCGTTTACCCTCAGGGGGCGCCTATTCACCCCTCCACTTT.

The chain is built from TRBV29-1 and TRBJ2-5; 12 bases align to TRBD1. The length of the CDR3 is 18 residues. V lost 3 bases, J lost 4 bases, and 15 bases stayed unmatched. The germline V gene encodes CDR1 SQVTM and CDR2 ANQGSEA. CDR3 nucleotide sequence: TGCAGCGTTGACCAAATTCTCCGGGACAGGGGGCGATTAGAGACCCAGTACTTC. Residues: CSVDQILRDRGRLETQYF.

Here the CDR3 DNA reads TGTGCCAGTAGTATTATGGGGAGATCACCCCTCCACTTT. Protein: CASSIMGRSPLHF. V and J are TRBV19 and TRBJ1-6; unclear D gene. The germline V and J ends were trimmed by 3 bases and 10 bases, with 10 bases remaining between them. The CDR3 sequence is 13 residues long. CDR1 is LNHDA and CDR2 is SQIVND in the germline V gene (reference sequence). The variable domain in full, with the rest retrieved from reference TRBV19 and TRBJ1-6, is DGGITQSPKYLFRKEGQNVTLSCEQNLNHDAMYWYRQDPGQGLRLIYYSQIVNDFQKGDIAEGYSVSREKKESFPLTVTSAQKNPTAFYLCASSIMGRSPLHFGNGTRLTVT.

The chain has TRBV28 and TRBJ1-2; 8 nucleotides line up with TRBD1. Losses at the gene ends were 5 bases for V and 4 bases for J; bases not matched to a gene: 6. Germline values: CDR1 MDHEN, CDR2 SYDVKM. This CDR3 spans 14 amino acids. This chain's CDR3 is CASSRAGGVYGYTF. CDR3 in DNA: TGTGCCAGCAGTCGAGCAGGGGGCGTCTATGGCTACACCTTC.

The chain carries TRBV10-1 and TRBJ1-1; perhaps TRBD1 as D (5 bases). Per germline, CDR1 WNHNN and CDR2 SYGVQD (reference sequence). The V end lost 4 bases, the J end lost 8 bases, and 8 bases lay between the germline ends. The CDR3 runs 11 residues. The CDR3 DNA reads as TGCGCCAGCAGTGGGGGGGAAGAAGCTTTCTTT. It yields the protein CASSGGEEAFF.

V is TRBV28 and J is TRBJ1-5; 10 nucleotides match TRBD1. The CDR3 runs to 15 residues. The V gene end was trimmed by 6 bases and the J gene end by 3 bases; junction bases not matched to a gene: 5. The V gene's germline CDR1 is MDHEN and CDR2 SYDVKM. The CDR3 spells CASRTDRGPNQPQHF. The CDR3 DNA follows: TGTGCCAGCAGAACCGACAGGGGGCCCAATCAGCCCCAGCATTTT. Supplemented by reference TRBV28 and TRBJ1-5, the full variable domain reads DVKVTQSSRYLVKRTGEKVFLECVQDMDHENMFWYRQDPGLGLRLIYFSYDVKMKEKGDIPEGYSVSREKKERFSLILESASTNQTSMYLCASRTDRGPNQPQHFGDGTRLSIL.

The sample holds one count of this clone. V gene TRBV18 combines with J gene TRBJ1-6; a weak D match, TRBD1 (5 bases). The CDR3 sequence is 16 residues long. Trimming left V 5 bases short and J 5 bases short, with 16 bases between. Germline CDR1 and CDR2: KGHSH and LQKENI. The CDR3 sequence is CASSEYEGANNSPLHF. In DNA form, the CDR3 reads TGTGCCAGCTCAGAGTACGAAGGGGCTAATAATTCACCCCTCCACTTT.

V usage is TRBV30 and J usage is TRBJ1-2; D is perhaps TRBD1 (5 bases). Between the trimmed V and J ends, which lost 8 bases and 8 bases, there was a span of 15 bases. The germline CDR1 and CDR2 sequences are GTSNPN and SVGIG (reference sequence). The CDR3 contains 11 residues. The CDR3 nucleotides read TGTGCCCAACGACCCCAGGGCGGCTACACCTTC. Its translation: CAQRPQGGYTF.

The V call is TRBV21-1, the J call TRBJ2-1; TRBD2 is taken as the D call from the table, unchecked against the DNA. TRBV21-1 counts as a pseudogene. CDR3 size: 11 residues. The CDR3 loop is CASSKAREQFF. For the CDR3, the DNA is TGTGCCAGCAGCAAAGCTCGAGAACAGTTCTTC.

This rearrangement joins TRBV5-6 to TRBJ1-2; the D gene is possibly TRBD1 (5 bases). There are 14 residues in the CDR3. Trimming shortened V by 1 base and J by 4 bases, and 11 bases separated the two germline ends. Germline assignment: CDR1 SGHDT and CDR2 YYEEEE. This CDR3 is CASSLPWGGYGYTF. The CDR3 region has the DNA TGTGCCAGCAGCTTGCCATGGGGCGGCTATGGCTACACCTTC.

This chain uses TRBV27 with TRBJ2-7; 11 bases align to TRBD1. Per the germline V gene, CDR1 is MNHEY and CDR2 is SMNVEV (reference sequence). This CDR3 has 13 amino acids. The ends lost 7 bases at V and 3 bases at J; junction bases unmatched: 2. The DNA of the CDR3 is TGTGCCAGCAAAGGGACAGGGGGCTACGAGCAGTACTTC. Translating it yields CASKGTGGYEQYF.

The chain joins TRBV7-8 to TRBJ1-5; D not resolved. Germline-derived CDR1 and CDR2 are SGHVS and FQNEAQ. CDR3 length equals 16 residues. Trimming shortened V by 4 bases and J by 0 bases, and 13 bases separated the two germline ends. Here the CDR3 DNA reads TGTGCCAGCAGCTCCCGACCGGGTTATAGCAATCAGCCCCAGCATTTT. Translating gives CASSSRPGYSNQPQHF.

This chain links TRBV27 with TRBJ2-3, with 7 bases fitting TRBD1. With 2 bases clipped from V and 0 bases from J, the junction kept 8 bases outside the gene matches. The CDR3 loop spans 17 amino acids. CDR1 is MNHEY and CDR2 is SMNVEV in the germline V gene (reference sequence). The CDR3 loop reads CASSLQRTGSSTDTQYF. The CDR3 bases are TGTGCCAGCAGTTTACAACGGACAGGATCTAGCACAGATACGCAGTATTTT.